These 15 T cell receptor beta chains came from one sample sequenced in a study of OX40 agonist ivuxolimab in advanced cancers. This table comes from immunoSEQ multiplex PCR, and its TCRdb copy is limited to in-frame clones, with some not included. The sample consists of roughly 50,000 clones, about 83% of them appearing once. Specimen: CD4+ or CD8+ T cells sorted from blood, collected in a trial of the OX40 agonist ivuxolimab. These TCRs come from an adult with an advanced solid tumor such as melanoma, head and neck, liver or kidney cancer.

The gene calls are TRBV6-5 and TRBJ1-1; D perhaps matches TRBD1 (6 bases). Germline V gene data show CDR1 as MNHEY and CDR2 as SVGAGI. V was pared by 7 bases and J by 1 base, with 16 bases between. This CDR3 has 15 amino acids. CDR3: CASTKSRTENTEAFF. CDR3 nucleotide sequence: TGTGCCAGCACCAAATCCCGGACAGAGAACACTGAAGCTTTCTTT.

This clone was seen a few times. The chain couples TRBV7-9 to TRBJ2-7, with TRBD1 matching over 7 bases. From germline, CDR1 is SEHNR and CDR2 FQNEAQ (reference sequence). The CDR3 consists of 14 residues. Losses at the gene ends were 7 bases for V and 4 bases for J; bases not matched to a gene: 10. The CDR3 loop is CASNPGQRGYEQYF. CDR3 nucleotides: TGTGCCAGCAATCCGGGACAGCGTGGGTACGAGCAGTACTTC.

This clone has more than one count but fewer than ten. The chain recombines TRBV6-1 with TRBJ1-3, with D possibly being TRBD1 (6 bases). Trimming left V 5 bases short and J 3 bases short, with 14 bases between. Germline values: CDR1 MNHNS, CDR2 SASEGT. The CDR3 loop spans 15 amino acids. The CDR3 nucleotides read TGTGCCAGCAGTTCCGACAGGTTTGGTGGAAACACCATATATTTT. Its translation: CASSSDRFGGNTIYF.

This clone appeared a single time. The chain is built from TRBV7-9 and TRBJ2-1; perhaps TRBD1 as D (6 bases). Germline loops: CDR1 SEHNR, CDR2 FQNEAQ (reference sequence). This CDR3 has 15 amino acids. V shed 3 bases and J shed 14 bases, with 23 bases lying between them. The chain's CDR3 is CASSFGRGGETGKFF. In DNA, the CDR3 is TGTGCCAGCAGCTTTGGGCGAGGGGGTGAAACGGGGAAGTTCTTC. Supplemented by reference TRBV7-9 and TRBJ2-1, the full variable domain reads DTGVSQNPRHKITKRGQNVTFRCDPISEHNRLYWYRQTLGQGPEFLTYFQNEAQLEKSRLLSDRFSAERPKGSFSTLEIQRTEQGDSAMYLCASSFGRGGETGKFFGPGTRLTVL.

The chain has TRBV5-4 and TRBJ2-2; TRBD2 is a possible D gene (5 bases). The CDR3 loop spans 17 amino acids. CDR1 is SGHNT, CDR2 YYREEE, per germline (reference sequence). Trimming cost V 4 bases and J 4 bases, with 20 bases left between them. The CDR3 sequence: CASSRQSTGLVTGELFF. The CDR3 nucleotides read TGTGCCAGCAGCCGGCAGTCGACTGGACTTGTCACCGGGGAGCTGTTTTTT.

In this sample, this clone turned up a few times. This chain joins TRBV7-9 and TRBJ2-7; D gene unclear. The V gene lost 3 bases and the J gene lost 4 bases, with 10 bases spanning the gap. This CDR3 spans 13 amino acids. Germline CDR1 is SEHNR and CDR2 is FQNEAQ (reference sequence). The CDR3 here is CASSLQDPYEQYF. The CDR3 coding sequence is TGTGCCAGCAGCTTGCAGGACCCGTACGAGCAGTACTTC.

This clone is classed as medium-sized. The chain carries TRBV5-6 and TRBJ1-5; D remains ambiguous. This CDR3 is built from 13 residues. Trimming took 0 bases from V and 7 from J, leaving 8 bases between them. The V gene's germline CDR1 is SGHDT and CDR2 YYEEEE. CDR3 nucleotides: TGTGCCAGCAGCTTGGCGGTGGGGCAGCCCCAGCATTTT. Translating gives CASSLAVGQPQHF.

The chain has TRBV25-1 and TRBJ2-2; the D is unclear. Trimming pared 3 bases from V and 2 bases from J, leaving 7 bases between. The CDR3 consists of 14 residues. Germline-derived CDR1 and CDR2 are MGHDK and SYGVNS. The CDR3 protein is CASSDLLNTGELFF. DNA of the CDR3: TGTGCCAGCAGTGACCTCCTTAACACCGGGGAGCTGTTTTTT.

The chain recombines TRBV27 with TRBJ1-5; 8 bases map to TRBD1. Germline V gene lookup returns CDR1 MNHEY and CDR2 SMNVEV (reference sequence). V was clipped by 6 bases and J by 7 bases; unmatched bases: 11. The CDR3 is 15 amino acids. The CDR3 reads CASSSDRESGQPQHF. The CDR3 nucleotides read TGTGCCAGCAGCTCGGACAGGGAGTCGGGCCAGCCCCAGCATTTT.

This clone came up once. The CDR3 DNA is TGTGCCAGCAGTTTATTAAAGGGACGGTCCTACGAGCAGTACTTC. Protein product: CASSLLKGRSYEQYF. The chain joins TRBV28 to TRBJ2-7, with D possibly called TRBD1 or TRBD2 (5 bases each). The length of the CDR3 is 15 residues. CDR1 MDHEN and CDR2 SYDVKM come from the germline V gene. Trimming removed 1 base from V and 1 base from J, with 11 bases in between. Looking up the rest from reference TRBV28 and TRBJ2-7 gives the full variable domain: DVKVTQSSRYLVKRTGEKVFLECVQDMDHENMFWYRQDPGLGLRLIYFSYDVKMKEKGDIPEGYSVSREKKERFSLILESASTNQTSMYLCASSLLKGRSYEQYFGPGTRLTVT.

The chain carries TRBV14 and TRBJ2-5; D not certain. The CDR3 totals 12 residues. Trimming shortened V by 2 bases and J by 1 base, and 2 bases separated the two germline ends. Germline assignment: CDR1 SGHDN and CDR2 FVKESK. CDR3 in amino acids: CASSQTQETQYF. The DNA of the CDR3 is TGTGCCAGCAGCCAAACCCAAGAGACCCAGTACTTC.

The chain couples TRBV7-2 to TRBJ2-1, with TRBD1 matching over 7 bases. The trim removed 5 bases at V and 2 bases at J, leaving 12 bases unmatched. The CDR3 spans 17 residues. The germline CDR1 and CDR2 sequences are SGHTA and FQGNSA. The CDR3 DNA reads as TGTGCCAGCAGCCCGCAAACAGGGGTGGGGACCTACAATGAGCAGTTCTTC. Its translation is CASSPQTGVGTYNEQFF. The full variable domain, with the rest looked up from reference TRBV7-2 and TRBJ2-1, is GAGVSQSPSNKVTEKGKDVELRCDPISGHTALYWYRQSLGQGLEFLIYFQGNSAPDKSGLPSDRFSAERTGGSVSTLTIQRTQQEDSAVYLCASSPQTGVGTYNEQFFGPGTRLTVL.

V usage is TRBV10-1 and J usage is TRBJ1-2, with a tentative D call TRBD1 (5 bases). The germline V and J ends were trimmed by 2 bases and 4 bases, with 11 bases remaining between them. The CDR3 totals 14 residues. Germline V lookup: CDR1 WNHNN, CDR2 SYGVQD (reference sequence). CDR3 DNA: TGCGCCAGCAGTGAGACCGGACACCCCTATGGCTACACCTTC. Protein sequence: CASSETGHPYGYTF.

This clone was recorded only once. This rearrangement joins TRBV4-3 to TRBJ1-1; tentative D call: TRBD1 (5 bases). Germline CDR1 LGHNA, CDR2 YSLEER. Trimming pared 0 bases from V and 6 bases from J, leaving 11 bases between. The CDR3 is made up of 14 amino acids. CDR3 sequence reads: CASSQDPGSPEAFF. DNA for the CDR3: TGCGCCAGCAGCCAAGATCCAGGGAGCCCTGAAGCTTTCTTT.

J is TRBJ2-1 and V is TRBV30; 7 bases are shared with TRBD2. CDR3 length: 17 amino acids. The germline V gene has CDR1 GTSNPN and CDR2 SVGIG (reference sequence). The J segment lost 5 bases and the V segment lost 0 bases, leaving 13 bases of the junction unmatched. DNA of the CDR3: TGTGCCTGGAGTGTACCTCTAGCGGCCCTGGGGGACAATGAGCAGTTCTTC. Translation: CAWSVPLAALGDNEQFF.